A selection of T cell receptor beta chains follows, all from one sample in a study of blood T cells in healthy people across ages. Via MiXCR, TCRdb re-called the 5' RACE reads, giving one row per CDR3 protein. The table records 550,000 to 700,000 distinct CDR3 sequences, approximately 25% of them present only once. Sequencing input: blood. Receptors were obtained from a woman aged 70-85 years in good health. Each CDR3 is given with its conserved first and last residue. The order of the fields is V gene, D gene, clone size, J gene, CDR3 DNA, CDR3 protein. The D gene is left open where the match is weak. Size is omitted from some rows. Given values are once, few, many or a class for expanded clones.

>TRBV6-1|-|-|TRBJ1-2
TGTGCCAGCAGAACAGGGACGGACTATGGCTACACCTTC
CASRTGTDYGYTF
>TRBV5-1|TRBD1|once|TRBJ2-7
TGCGCCAGCAGCCTGACAGGGCCAGCCTACGAGCAGTACTTC
CASSLTGPAYEQYF
>TRBV7-2|-|once|TRBJ2-5
TGTGCCAGCAGCGGAGATCAGGAAGAGACCCAGTACTTC
CASSGDQEETQYF
>TRBV7-2|TRBD1|many|TRBJ1-4
TGTGCCAGCAGCTCTCGACAGGGGTCTAATGAAAAACTGTTTTTT
CASSSRQGSNEKLFF
>TRBV19|-|-|TRBJ1-6
TGTGCCAGTAGTTACGCGGGACACCGGGGGAATTCACCCCTCCACTTT
CASSYAGHRGNSPLHF
>TRBV7-9|TRBD2|-|TRBJ2-5
TGTGCCAGCAGCTTTCTCGGGACTAGCGGGGGGCCTATTGACAAAGAGACCCAGTACTTC
CASSFLGTSGGPIDKETQYF
>TRBV20-1|-|-|TRBJ2-5
TGCAGTGCTCCCGACAGGAGCAGCCAAGAGACCCAGTACTTC
CSAPDRSSQETQYF
>TRBV5-1|-|-|TRBJ2-1
TGCGCCAGCAGCTTGGAAGCGGCTTATTGGTATGAGCAGTTCTTC
CASSLEAAYWYEQFF
>TRBV2|-|once|TRBJ1-4
TGTGCCAGCAGTGACAGGAGCGTGAGCGATGAAAAACTGTTTTTT
CASSDRSVSDEKLFF
>TRBV7-9|TRBD1|few|TRBJ1-2
TGTGCCAGCAGCTCTGGGCAAGGAGGACAGGGTGACGGCTACACCTTC
CASSSGQGGQGDGYTF
>TRBV6-1|TRBD1|few|TRBJ1-6
TGTGCCAGCAGCGGGGACAGGGGTCATTCACCCCTCCACTTT
CASSGDRGHSPLHF
>TRBV10-3|-|-|TRBJ1-4
TGTGCCATCAGTGACCCGACGGCAACTAATGAAAAACTGTTTTTT
CAISDPTATNEKLFF
>TRBV15|-|-|TRBJ2-6
TGTGCCACCAGCAGAAACAGGGCTGGGGCCAACGTCCTGACTTTC
CATSRNRAGANVLTF
>TRBV15|-|-|TRBJ2-7
TGTGCCACCAGCAGAGATACAGGTTACGAGCAGTACTTC
CATSRDTGYEQYF
>TRBV6-6|-|few|TRBJ1-3
TGTGCCAGCAGTTACTACAGGATGAGTAGTGGAAACACCATATATTTT
CASSYYRMSSGNTIYF
>TRBV20-1|-|-|TRBJ1-2
TGCAGTGCTAGAGCGGGGTCTAACTATGGCTACACCTTC
CSARAGSNYGYTF
>TRBV9|-|-|TRBJ2-3
TGTGCCAGCAGCGCGTGGGGGTCAGGCACAGATACGCAGTATTTT
CASSAWGSGTDTQYF
>TRBV7-2|-|few|TRBJ2-2
TGTGCCAGCAACCTCAGGGGCTGGGGGAGCGGGGAGCTGTTTTTT
CASNLRGWGSGELFF
>TRBV3-1|-|-|TRBJ2-1
TGTGCCAGCAGCCAAGATCGTTCCTACAATGAGCAGTTCTTC
CASSQDRSYNEQFF
>TRBV4-2|-|-|TRBJ2-3
TGTGCCAGCACCCAAGCCAAGATATCAGGGCATACGCAGTATTTT
CASTQAKISGHTQYF
>TRBV4-2|-|few|TRBJ2-5
TGTGCCAGCAGCCAAGGAGACGAGACCCAGTACTTC
CASSQGDETQYF
>TRBV7-7|-|few|TRBJ2-5
TGTGTCAGCAGCTTAGGACTCCCCCAGGCCGAGACCCAGTACTTC
CVSSLGLPQAETQYF
>TRBV4-1|-|-|TRBJ2-7
TGCGCCAGCAGCCAAGATCCAGGCCGCACGCTCCGGGCGCAGTACTTC
CASSQDPGRTLRAQYF
>TRBV6-5|-|-|TRBJ2-7
TGTGCCAGCAGAAGTGCCGGAACAGGCCTCAACGAGCAGTACTTC
CASRSAGTGLNEQYF
>TRBV7-8|-|-|TRBJ2-1
TGTGCCAGCAGCACGGACGTAGACAGATACACCAAAAAGTTCTTC
CASSTDVDRYTKKFF
>TRBV20-1|-|many|TRBJ1-4
TGCAGTGCTAGACTTGACACTCTTGGGAGTGAAAAACTGTTTTTT
CSARLDTLGSEKLFF
>TRBV20-1|-|-|TRBJ2-5
TGCAGTGCTAGATATCAGCAAGAGACCCAGTACTTC
CSARYQQETQYF
>TRBV4-3|TRBD2|-|TRBJ2-7
TGCGCCAGCAGCCAAAGGGGAGGGAACGAGCAGTACTTC
CASSQRGGNEQYF
>TRBV4-3|-|-|TRBJ2-7
TGCGCCAGCAGCCGAGACATCGGACCCGGGCCTTCGGGGGAGCAGTACTTC
CASSRDIGPGPSGEQYF
>TRBV24-1|-|-|TRBJ2-1
TGTGCCACCAGTGATAGTATTGACAGGCGGACCTACAATGAGCAGTTCTTC
CATSDSIDRRTYNEQFF
>TRBV7-2|-|once|TRBJ2-7
TGTGCCAGCAGCTTTGGTGGGGTCAACTCCTACGAGCAGTACTTC
CASSFGGVNSYEQYF
>TRBV6-5|-|-|TRBJ1-1
TGTGCCAGCTTGGACGGAAAGAACACTGAAGCTTTCTTT
CASLDGKNTEAFF
>TRBV7-6|TRBD1|-|TRBJ1-3
TGTGCCAGCAGCCCGCATACAGGGGAGACGGGGGGCACCATATATTTT
CASSPHTGETGGTIYF
>TRBV6-1|TRBD2|-|TRBJ2-7
TGTGCCAGCAGTGAATTCGGGGGGGCAGGCGAGCAGTACTTC
CASSEFGGAGEQYF
>TRBV9|-|few|TRBJ1-2
TGTGCCAGCAGCCCCCGAGGGGGGAGGTTGGGCTATGGCTACACCTTC
CASSPRGGRLGYGYTF
>TRBV9|-|-|TRBJ1-1
TGTGCCAGCAGCGTAGGGTTAGGGAACACTGAAGCTTTCTTT
CASSVGLGNTEAFF
>TRBV7-6|TRBD1|many|TRBJ1-3
TGTGCCAGCAGCCCCAGACCCTCCGACAGGGCTAGAAACACCATATATTTT
CASSPRPSDRARNTIYF
>TRBV7-3|TRBD2|few|TRBJ2-1
TGTGCCAGCAGCTTGGGCGGGGGGACCAATGAGCAGTTCTTC
CASSLGGGTNEQFF
>TRBV20-1|TRBD2|-|TRBJ2-3
TGCAGTGCTAGAGGACTAGCGGAAACAGATACGCAGTATTTT
CSARGLAETDTQYF
>TRBV7-2|TRBD1|-|TRBJ2-1
TGTGCCAGCAGCACCCGGGACAGGGGTCACAATGAGCAGTTCTTC
CASSTRDRGHNEQFF
>TRBV4-3|-|many|TRBJ2-5
TGCGCCAGCAGCCAGGACCAGGCGGAGACCCAGTACTTC
CASSQDQAETQYF
>TRBV7-2|TRBD1|few|TRBJ1-1
TGTGCCAGCAGCTTAGTGTTCAGGGGGGGGATGGAAGCTTTCTTT
CASSLVFRGGMEAFF
>TRBV28|-|few|TRBJ2-7
TGTGCCAGCAGTTTGTTTTGGGCCTCCTACGAGCAGTACTTC
CASSLFWASYEQYF
>TRBV20-1|TRBD2|-|TRBJ2-6
TGCAGTGCTATCGGGACTAGCGGGGACCTCTCTGGGGCCAACGTCCTGACTTTC
CSAIGTSGDLSGANVLTF
>TRBV20-1|-|-|TRBJ2-7
TGCAGTGCTAGTGGGGTTAGAGATTCCTACGAGCAGTACTTC
CSASGVRDSYEQYF
>TRBV27|-|many|TRBJ2-5
TGTGCCAGCAGTTTGGAGTTCTCGAGGGAGACCCAGTACTTC
CASSLEFSRETQYF
>TRBV30|-|-|TRBJ2-6
TGTGCCTGGAGTGAGGTGGGCCGTAGGTCTGGGGCCAACGTCCTGACTTTC
CAWSEVGRRSGANVLTF
>TRBV2|TRBD1|-|TRBJ1-4
TGTGCCAGCAGAGAAACCCTGGGACAGGGAGGTGAAAAACTGTTTTTT
CASRETLGQGGEKLFF
>TRBV14|-|-|TRBJ2-1
TGTGCCAGCAACTCTCTAGGGCCGGTTGGGGAGCAGTTCTTC
CASNSLGPVGEQFF
>TRBV7-9|TRBD1|-|TRBJ2-7
TGTGCCAGCAGCCGAGGACAGGGGGCTCTCTTGAACGAGCAGTACTTC
CASSRGQGALLNEQYF
>TRBV12-3/TRBV12-4|-|-|TRBJ2-7
TGTGCCAGCAGTGTACAGGGAATGGTGTTCGAGCAGTACTTC
CASSVQGMVFEQYF
>TRBV20-1|-|-|TRBJ1-1
TGCAGTGCTAGATTTGAAGGGCGGTCTGAAGCTTTCTTT
CSARFEGRSEAFF
>TRBV5-5|-|few|TRBJ2-2
TGTGCCAGCAGCTTGGAGAACGCCGGGGAGCTGTTTTTT
CASSLENAGELFF
>TRBV18|TRBD1|few|TRBJ1-2
TGTGCCAGCTCACGGGACAGGGACGGCTACACCTTC
CASSRDRDGYTF
>TRBV20-1|-|-|TRBJ1-2
TGCAGTGCTAGAAAGGACCTTTCTAACTATGGCTACACCTTC
CSARKDLSNYGYTF
>TRBV28|-|-|TRBJ2-3
TGTGCCAGCAGTTTATCCCAGGGGCCCAGCACAGATACGCAGTATTTT
CASSLSQGPSTDTQYF
>TRBV2|-|few|TRBJ2-3
TGTGCCAGCAGTCGCGCCACAGATCACGCAGATACGCAGTATTTT
CASSRATDHADTQYF
>TRBV5-6|-|few|TRBJ1-1
TGTGCCAGCAGCTCGCTAGGGGAAGGCACTGAAGCTTTCTTT
CASSSLGEGTEAFF
>TRBV7-9|-|-|TRBJ1-4
TGTGCCAGCAGCTTTTCCGGGGATGGCGAAAAACTGTTTTTT
CASSFSGDGEKLFF
>TRBV7-9|TRBD2|few|TRBJ2-5
TGTGCCAGCAGCTTCTGGACTAGCGGGGGAGGTGGGACCCAGTACTTC
CASSFWTSGGGGTQYF